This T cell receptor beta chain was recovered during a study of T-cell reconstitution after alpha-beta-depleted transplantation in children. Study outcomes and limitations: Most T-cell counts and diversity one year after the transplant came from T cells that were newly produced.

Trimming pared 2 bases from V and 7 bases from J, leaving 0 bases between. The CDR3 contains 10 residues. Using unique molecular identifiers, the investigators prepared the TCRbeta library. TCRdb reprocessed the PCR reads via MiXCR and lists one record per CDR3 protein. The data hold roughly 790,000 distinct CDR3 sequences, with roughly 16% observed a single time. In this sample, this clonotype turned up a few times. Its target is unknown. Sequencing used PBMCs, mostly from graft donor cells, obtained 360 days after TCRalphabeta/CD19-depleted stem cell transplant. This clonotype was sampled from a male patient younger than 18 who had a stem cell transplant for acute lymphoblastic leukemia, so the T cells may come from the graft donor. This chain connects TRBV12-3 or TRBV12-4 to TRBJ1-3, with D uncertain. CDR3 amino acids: CASSLNTIYF. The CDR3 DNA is TGTGCCAGCAGTTTAAACACCATATATTTT.